This T cell receptor beta chain was found in a study of blood T cell repertoires in COVID-19. Turning to the study itself: In each case, the material was cDNA or gDNA derived from T cells, B-cell-depleted T cells, or PBMCs.

In the source study's methods: Scientists estimated how many nucleated cells there were by amplifying reference gene primers. The table came from immunoSEQ multiplex PCR; TCRdb's copy has only in-frame clones and leaves some out. V, J and clone size are those of that table, while D and trimming were read from the DNA. The sample includes about 280,000 clones, 86% seen only once; the top ten take about 8.7%. CDR3 length equals 15 residues. Germline values: CDR1 SGHNT, CDR2 YYREEE (reference sequence). With 5 bases removed from V and 4 bases from J, the gap between germline ends came to 15 bases. The sequence was obtained from a man aged 40-50 years with active or convalescent COVID-19. Sequenced sample: peripheral blood. The V call is TRBV5-4, the J call TRBJ1-4; the D gene is possibly TRBD1 (5 bases). CDR3 amino acids: CASSQPGGVNEKLFF. The CDR3 DNA follows: TGTGCCAGCAGTCAGCCGGGGGGGGTTAATGAAAAACTGTTTTTT.